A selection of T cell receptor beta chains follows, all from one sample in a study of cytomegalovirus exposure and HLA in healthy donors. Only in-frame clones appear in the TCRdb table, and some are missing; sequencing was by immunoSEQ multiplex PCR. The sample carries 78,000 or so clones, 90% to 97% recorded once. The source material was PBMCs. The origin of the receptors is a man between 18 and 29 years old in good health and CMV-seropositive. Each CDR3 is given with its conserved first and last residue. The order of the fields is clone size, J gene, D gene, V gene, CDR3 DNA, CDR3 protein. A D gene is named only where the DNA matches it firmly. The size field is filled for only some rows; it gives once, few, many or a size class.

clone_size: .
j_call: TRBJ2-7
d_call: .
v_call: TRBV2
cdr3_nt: TGTGCCAGCAGGGGGGGGGACAATCCCTACGAGCAGTACTTC
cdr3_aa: CASRGGDNPYEQYF

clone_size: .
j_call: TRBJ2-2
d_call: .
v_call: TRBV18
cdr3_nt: TGTGCCAGCTCACCCTATCTTAATACCGGGGAGCTGTTTTTT
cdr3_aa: CASSPYLNTGELFF

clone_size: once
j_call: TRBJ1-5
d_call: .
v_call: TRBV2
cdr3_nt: TGTGCCAGCAGTGAAGGCAGAAGCAATCAGCCCCAGCATTTT
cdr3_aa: CASSEGRSNQPQHF

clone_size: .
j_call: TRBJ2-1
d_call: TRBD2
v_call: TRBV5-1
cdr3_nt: TGCGCCAGCAGCTTGGCCTTAGCGGGAGTGCATGAGCAGTTCTTC
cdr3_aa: CASSLALAGVHEQFF

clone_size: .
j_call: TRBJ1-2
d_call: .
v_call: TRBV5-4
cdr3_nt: TGTGCCAGCAGCTTGACCGGGGGGAGGCTGGGGGGCTACACCTTC
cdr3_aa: CASSLTGGRLGGYTF

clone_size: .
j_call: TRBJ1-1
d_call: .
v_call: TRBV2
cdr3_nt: TGTGCCAGCAGTGAGACGGACAGCCTGGGGACTGAAGCTTTCTTT
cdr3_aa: CASSETDSLGTEAFF

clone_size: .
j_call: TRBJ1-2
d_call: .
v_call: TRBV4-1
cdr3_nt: TGCGCCAGCAGCCAAGGGGGGCAACCGGACTATGGCTACACCTTC
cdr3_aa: CASSQGGQPDYGYTF

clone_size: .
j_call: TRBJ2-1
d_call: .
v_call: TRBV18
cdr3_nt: TGTGCCAGCTCACCACGGTCCCCGGGTCCCAATGAGCAGTTCTTC
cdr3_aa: CASSPRSPGPNEQFF

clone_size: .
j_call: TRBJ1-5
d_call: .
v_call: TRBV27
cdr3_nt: TGTGCCAGCCGAGAACAGCCTAGCAATCAGCCCCAGCATTTT
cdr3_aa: CASREQPSNQPQHF

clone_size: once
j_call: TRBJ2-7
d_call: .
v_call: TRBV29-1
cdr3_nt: TGCAGCGTTGTGGCCCAGCGTTCCTACGAGCAGTACTTC
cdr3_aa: CSVVAQRSYEQYF

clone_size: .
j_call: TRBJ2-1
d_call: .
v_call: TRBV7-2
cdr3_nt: TGTGCCAGCAGCTTGGCCCTGGGAGCGGGCACCTACAATGAGCAGTTCTTC
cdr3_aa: CASSLALGAGTYNEQFF

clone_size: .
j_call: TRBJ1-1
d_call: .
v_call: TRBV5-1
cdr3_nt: TGCGCCAGCAGCTTGGCCGGGGGGAACACTGAAGCTTTCTTT
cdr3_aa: CASSLAGGNTEAFF

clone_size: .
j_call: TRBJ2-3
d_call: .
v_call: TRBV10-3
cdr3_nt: TGTGCCATCAGTGTAGGCACAGATACGCAGTATTTT
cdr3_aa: CAISVGTDTQYF

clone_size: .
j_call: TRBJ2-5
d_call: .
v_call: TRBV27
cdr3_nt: TGTGCCAGCAGTTACGCCGGGGAGACCCAGTACTTC
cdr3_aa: CASSYAGETQYF

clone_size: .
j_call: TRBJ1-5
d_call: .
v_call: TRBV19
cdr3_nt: TGTGCCAGTAGTATGGGCGGGTTGTATCAGCCCCAGCATTTT
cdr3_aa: CASSMGGLYQPQHF

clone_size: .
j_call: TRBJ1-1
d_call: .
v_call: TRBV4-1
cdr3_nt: TGCGCCAGCAGCCAAGAACAGGGAAGGTGGGACACTGAAGCTTTCTTT
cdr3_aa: CASSQEQGRWDTEAFF

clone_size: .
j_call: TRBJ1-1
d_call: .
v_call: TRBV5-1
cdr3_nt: TGCGCCAGCAGCTTGGCCGGGACACTCAACACTGAAGCTTTCTTT
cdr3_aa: CASSLAGTLNTEAFF

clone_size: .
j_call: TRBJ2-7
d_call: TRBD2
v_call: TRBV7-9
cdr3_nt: TGTGCCAGCAGCTTAGAAGCGGGAGGAACTTACGAGCAGTACTTC
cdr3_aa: CASSLEAGGTYEQYF

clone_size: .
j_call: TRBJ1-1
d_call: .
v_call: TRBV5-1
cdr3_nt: TGCGCCAGCAGCTTGGAGGGGGGGACTGAAGCTTTCTTT
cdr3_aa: CASSLEGGTEAFF

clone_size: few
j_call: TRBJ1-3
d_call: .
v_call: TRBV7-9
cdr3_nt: TGTGCCAGCAGCCCACTGTGGGGCAGGTTTAGGACTGGAAACACCATATATTTT
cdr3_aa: CASSPLWGRFRTGNTIYF

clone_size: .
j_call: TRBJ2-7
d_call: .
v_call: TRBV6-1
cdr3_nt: TGTGCCAGCATAGAAACCAGTGGGACAAGATACGAGCAGTACTTC
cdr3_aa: CASIETSGTRYEQYF

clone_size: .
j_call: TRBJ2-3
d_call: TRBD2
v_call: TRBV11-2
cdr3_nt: TGTGCCAGCAGCTTAGGGACTAGCAGATACACAGATACGCAGTATTTT
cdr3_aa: CASSLGTSRYTDTQYF

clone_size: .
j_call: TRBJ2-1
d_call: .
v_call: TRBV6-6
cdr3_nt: TGTGCCAGCAGTTATGAGGGCTCCACCTACAATGAGCAGTTCTTC
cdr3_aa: CASSYEGSTYNEQFF

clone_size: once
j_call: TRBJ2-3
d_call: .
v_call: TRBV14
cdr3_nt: TGTGCCAGCAGCCAGAGCGCGGAAGATACGCAGTATTTT
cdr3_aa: CASSQSAEDTQYF

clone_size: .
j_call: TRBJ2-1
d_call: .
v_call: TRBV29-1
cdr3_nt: TGCAGCGTTGATACCGAGCGGAGGGGCTACAATGAGCAGTTCTTC
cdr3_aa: CSVDTERRGYNEQFF

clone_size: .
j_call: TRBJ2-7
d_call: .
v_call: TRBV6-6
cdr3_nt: TGTGCCAGCAGTTACCTTAGCGAGCAGTACTTC
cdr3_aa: CASSYLSEQYF

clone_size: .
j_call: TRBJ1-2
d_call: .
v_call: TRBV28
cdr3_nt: TGTGCCAGCAGTCCGACAGTGGACTATGGCTACACCTTC
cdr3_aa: CASSPTVDYGYTF

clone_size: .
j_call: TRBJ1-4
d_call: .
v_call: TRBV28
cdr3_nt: TGTGCCAGCAGTTTCGCGGACAGAAAACTGTTTTTT
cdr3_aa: CASSFADRKLFF

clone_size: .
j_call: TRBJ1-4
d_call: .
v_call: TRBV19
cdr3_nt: TGTGCCAGTAGTAAATCCGGGACACTGAATGAAAAACTGTTTTTT
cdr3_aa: CASSKSGTLNEKLFF

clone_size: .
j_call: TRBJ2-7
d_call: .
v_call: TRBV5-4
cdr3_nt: TGTGCCAGCAGCGGGGGCCCCAGGGCAAACGGGTACGAGCAGTACTTC
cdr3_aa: CASSGGPRANGYEQYF

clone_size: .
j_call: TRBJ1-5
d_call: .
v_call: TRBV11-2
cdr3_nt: TGTGCCAGCAGCTTATCAGGGGCGAACAATCAGCCCCAGCATTTT
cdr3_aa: CASSLSGANNQPQHF

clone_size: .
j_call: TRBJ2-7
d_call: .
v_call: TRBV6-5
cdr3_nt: TGTGCCAGCAGTTCCCGGGACTCCTCCTACGAGCAGTACTTC
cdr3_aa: CASSSRDSSYEQYF

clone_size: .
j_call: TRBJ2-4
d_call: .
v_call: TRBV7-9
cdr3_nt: TGTGCCAGCAGCCCGGGGACTTTTTCAGACATTCAGTACTTC
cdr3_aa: CASSPGTFSDIQYF

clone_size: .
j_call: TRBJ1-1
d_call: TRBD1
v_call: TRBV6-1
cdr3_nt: TGTGCCAGCAGTGTACAGGGGGCTGGCACTGAAGCTTTCTTT
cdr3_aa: CASSVQGAGTEAFF

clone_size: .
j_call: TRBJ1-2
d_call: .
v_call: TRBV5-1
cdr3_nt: TGCGCCAGCAGCTTAGGCAGCGTTAACTATGGCTACACCTTC
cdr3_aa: CASSLGSVNYGYTF

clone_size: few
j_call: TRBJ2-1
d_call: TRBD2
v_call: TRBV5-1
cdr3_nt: TGCGCCAGCAGCTACCCCGGGACTAGCGGGAGGGCCTACAATGAGCAGTTCTTC
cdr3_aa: CASSYPGTSGRAYNEQFF

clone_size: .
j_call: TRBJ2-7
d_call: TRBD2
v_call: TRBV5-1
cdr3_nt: TGCGCCAGCAGCCAAGCTCCGGGGGGAACCTACGAGCAGTACTTC
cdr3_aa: CASSQAPGGTYEQYF

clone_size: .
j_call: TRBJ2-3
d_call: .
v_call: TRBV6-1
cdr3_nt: TGTGCCAGCAGTGAACGTCAGGTTCCAGATACGCAGTATTTT
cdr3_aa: CASSERQVPDTQYF

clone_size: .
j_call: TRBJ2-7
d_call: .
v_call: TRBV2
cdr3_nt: TGTGCCAGCAGGGTCGACAGGTCCTACGAGCAGTACTTC
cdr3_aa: CASRVDRSYEQYF

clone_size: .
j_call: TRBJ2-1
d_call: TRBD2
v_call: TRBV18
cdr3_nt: TGTGCCAGCTCACTTGGGACTAGTTTCCTGATCAATGAGCAGTTCTTC
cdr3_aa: CASSLGTSFLINEQFF